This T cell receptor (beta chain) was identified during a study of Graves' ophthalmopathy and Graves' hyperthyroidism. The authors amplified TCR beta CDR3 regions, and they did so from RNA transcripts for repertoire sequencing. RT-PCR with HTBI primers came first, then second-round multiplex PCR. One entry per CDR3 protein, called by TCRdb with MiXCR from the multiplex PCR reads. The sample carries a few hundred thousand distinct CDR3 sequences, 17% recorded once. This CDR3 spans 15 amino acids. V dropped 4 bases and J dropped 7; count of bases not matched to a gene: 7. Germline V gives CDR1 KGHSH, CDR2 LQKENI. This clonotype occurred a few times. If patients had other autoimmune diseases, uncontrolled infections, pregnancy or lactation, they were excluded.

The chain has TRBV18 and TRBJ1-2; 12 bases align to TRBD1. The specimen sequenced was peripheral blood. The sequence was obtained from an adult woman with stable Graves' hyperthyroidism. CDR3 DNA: TGTGCCAGCTCACTAGCCGGGACAGGGGGCATTGGCTACACCTTC. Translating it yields CASSLAGTGGIGYTF.